Sequencing of this T cell receptor beta chain was carried out in a study of shared clonotypes between healthy human individuals (dated by TCRdb to about 2020). About the investigation overall: A couple of women and three men aged 18 to 49 years were included in the cohort. For each donor, three plates each were used for CD4 naive and CD4 memory, two plates were used for CD8 naive, and one plate was used for CD8 memory. To estimate repertoire size and how much clonotype sharing occurs between individuals, the study deeply sequenced the blood TCR repertoires of several healthy adults. Libraries were prepared and TCR repertoires were sequenced by different laboratories using diverse techniques, in order to increase sequencing depth and limit assay-specific biases. Each donor's leukapheresis produced roughly between about 0.9 and 9.5 billion PBMCs.

TCR CDR3 regions were amplified from genomic DNA by multiplex PCR using the deep immunoSEQ assay. Extracted genomic DNA from each cell subset was distributed evenly across all wells of several immunoSEQ 96-well plates, and each plate was treated as a replicate. For sorted subsets, each replicate PCR was loaded with approximately 200 ng genomic DNA, equivalent to approximately 33,000 T cell genomes. Purified libraries were measured with a Qubit 3.0 fluorometer, size-checked on a Bioanalyzer 2100, and measured again with the KAPA Library Quantification kit. Each immunoSEQ 96-well plate was sequenced on its own single-read 150-cycle Illumina NextSeq 550 flow cell. Turning to the authors' computational methods: Because the immunoSEQ output included only junctional sequences and no quality scores, the filtering could not be the same as the filtering used for full-length reads. To assign V/J genes and CDR3, sequences were annotated using PyIR, a Python wrapper for IgBLAST v1.9, with IMGT germline references. Reads were filtered out if the reads had weak V/J assignments (E-value above 1e-6), no CDR3, stop codons, out-of-frame junctions, or ambiguous translated residues. V3J clonotypes were defined by identical inferred V gene, J gene, and CDR3 amino acid sequence. The percentage overlap between two repertoires was calculated by dividing the number of shared unique clonotypes by the size of the smaller repertoire. Three approaches were used to assess repertoire richness: RTK rarefaction, the Chao1 estimator, and Recon v2.1 estimates of unobserved clonotypes. Generation probabilities for all TCRbeta clonotypes obtained by the gDNA method from a handful of donors were computed using OLGA. In its TCRdb copy, this immuneACCESS table keeps in-frame sequences only and misses some clones. Where compared with another copy, unresolved V genes explain less than half of these, and the others have no known cause. V and J calls and clone size are as listed in that table; D and trimming were resolved from the DNA. The table for this sample lists more than 500,000 clones; around 96% of them were counted only once. Approximately 0.12% of the sample comes from the top ten.

Points the paper makes about the study in general: Across a handful of donors, 5% to 6% of naive CD4, approximately 3.6% of naive CD8, about 2.3% of memory CD4, and approximately 0.4% of memory CD8 clonotypes were shared. Compared with non-shared clonotypes, the clonotypes found in all four sorted-subset donors had higher generation probabilities. Larger estimated clonotype richness was generally found for naive subsets than for memory subsets. Rarefaction of sorted-subset datasets indicated incomplete sequencing despite the large sequencing depth. Because the study included only a small number of donors, the genetic and exposure-history diversity represented was limited. Sampling was restricted to blood, and TCR repertoires in tissues likely differ from the TCR repertoires found in blood. Based on pairwise subsampling, the degree of clonotype sharing among donors was expected to be affected by sequencing depth.

To note about this clone: Its antigen remains unidentified. There are no base qualities to consult, and no much larger clone falls within one base.

CD8 naive samples were CD45RO-negative cells positively selected for CCR7, giving a CD45RA+CCR7+ population that excluded TemRA cells. The donors were healthy, HIV-negative adults with no recently reported acute infections or vaccinations. All donors were Caucasian adults living in Nashville, Tennessee, USA. Blood was collected by leukapheresis, and PBMCs were isolated by Ficoll-Histopaque density gradient centrifugation and then cryopreserved in liquid nitrogen vapor phase. Analytical flow cytometry was used to check the purity and quantity of each magnetically sorted T cell population. Genomic DNA was isolated from every sorted fraction and measured by UV absorbance on a Nanodrop 2000c. The germline V gene gives CDR1 as MGHRA and CDR2 as YSYEKL. V loses 2 bases, J loses 0 bases, and the germline ends lie 14 bases apart. The CDR3, from cysteine to phenylalanine, totals 17 residues. The retained sequence is limited to the CDR3, 51 bases, with the frame set at the first base.

Recombination joined TRBV4-1 with TRBJ1-3; perhaps TRBD1 is the D gene, with 5 bases matching. Material for sequencing was naive CD8+ T cells sorted from blood. What this sample's cell subset or site label stands for: CD45RA+CCR7+. This TCR came from a woman aged 25 to 45 in good health. The nucleotide sequence reads as follows: TGCGCCAGCAGCCAATGGGACGGAAGATACTCTGGAAACACCATATATTTT. It codes for CASSQWDGRYSGNTIYF.